This is a list of T cell receptor beta chains from one sample in a study of CD8 T cells in ankylosing spondylitis. Each CDR3 protein gets one entry after TCRdb re-called the 5' RACE reads with MiXCR. The sample includes under 150,000 distinct CDR3 sequences, over 15% of them seen just once. Sample: blood, either unsorted or a sorted T cell fraction (not recorded which). The source of these receptors is a male donor with ankylosing spondylitis. CDR3s include the opening cysteine and the closing phenylalanine or tryptophan. Each record gives: V gene, J gene, D gene, clone size, CDR3 DNA, CDR3 protein. D genes are given only for firm matches. For some rows the clone size is stated as once, few or many, or as a class when expanded; others skip it.

TRBV20-1	TRBJ2-4	.	.	TGCAGTGCTAGGGAAGGCGTGATCCCCAAAAACATTCAGTACTTC	CSAREGVIPKNIQYF
TRBV3-1	TRBJ1-2	.	.	TGTGCCAGCAGCCACCCCCGTGGCCGGGGGCTCGACTATGGCTACACCTTC	CASSHPRGRGLDYGYTF
TRBV25-1	TRBJ2-7	.	few	TGTGCCAGCAGTGAAAGTTCTGGCGAGCAGTACTTC	CASSESSGEQYF
TRBV25-1	TRBJ2-7	TRBD2	few	TGTGCCAGCAGTGACGTAAGCGGGAGGCAGTACGAGCAGTACTTC	CASSDVSGRQYEQYF
TRBV7-2	TRBJ1-2	TRBD1	.	TGTGCCAGCAGCTCGCGGGTACTAGACAGGGGAATTGGCTACACCTTC	CASSSRVLDRGIGYTF
TRBV2	TRBJ2-7	.	.	TGTGCCAGCAGTCATCCGGTCGAGAGCTCCTACGAGCAGTACTTC	CASSHPVESSYEQYF
TRBV27	TRBJ2-1	.	.	TGTGCCAGCAGCCCTTACCCCTCCTACAATGAGCAGTTCTTC	CASSPYPSYNEQFF
TRBV29-1	TRBJ2-7	.	.	TGCAGCGTTCCGGGTGACAGATCCTACGAGCAGTACTTC	CSVPGDRSYEQYF
TRBV2	TRBJ2-3	.	.	TGTGCCAGATACGGGACAACAACTAGCACAGATACGCAGTATTTT	CARYGTTTSTDTQYF
TRBV10-3	TRBJ2-1	.	few	TGTGCCATCAGAGGCGGGGACTACAATGAGCAGTTCTTC	CAIRGGDYNEQFF
TRBV20-1	TRBJ1-5	TRBD1	few	TGCAGTGCTATTAGACAGGGAGTCGGCAACCAGCCCCAGCATTTT	CSAIRQGVGNQPQHF
TRBV9	TRBJ2-1	.	.	TGTGCCAGCAGCGTATGGGGTGATGAGCAGTTCTTC	CASSVWGDEQFF
TRBV5-1	TRBJ2-1	.	.	TGCGCCAGCAGCTTGGTAGGAGGCTCCGCCTACAATGAGCAGTTCTTC	CASSLVGGSAYNEQFF
TRBV5-6	TRBJ2-5	TRBD1	.	TGTGCCAGCAGCTTTCCGGGACAGGGAAAAGAGACCCAGTACTTC	CASSFPGQGKETQYF
TRBV11-2	TRBJ2-1	.	.	TGTGCCAGCAGCTTAGTGGGTTCTAGCTCATATAGCTCCTACAATGAGCAGTTCTTC	CASSLVGSSSYSSYNEQFF
TRBV28	TRBJ1-5	.	.	TGTGCCAGCAGTCCTCGACAGGTGAAGAATCAGCCCCAGCATTTT	CASSPRQVKNQPQHF
TRBV4-1	TRBJ2-2	TRBD2	few	TGCGCCAGCAGCCAAGATAGGGCACAAAGGGAGCGGGAGGGACCAAGGACCGGGGAGCTGTTTTTT	CASSQDRAQREREGPRTGELFF
TRBV12-5	TRBJ2-2	TRBD2	many	TGTGCTAGTGGTTTCAAGCGGGAGGCCACCACGTACACCGGGGAGCTGTTTTTT	CASGFKREATTYTGELFF
TRBV28	TRBJ2-3	.	few	TGTGCCAGCAGTTTATCTAGCAGCACAGATACGCAGTATTTT	CASSLSSSTDTQYF
TRBV7-9	TRBJ2-7	TRBD2	.	TGTGCCAGCAGCGATCCGGGGGCCGGGACTAGTATTTACGAGCAGTACTTC	CASSDPGAGTSIYEQYF
TRBV5-6	TRBJ1-6	.	few	TGTGCCAGCAGCTTGGCCAGTACACCCCTCCACTTT	CASSLASTPLHF
TRBV6-1	TRBJ2-1	.	.	TGTGCCAGCATCCCAGCGACAGGCTACAATGAGCAGTTCTTC	CASIPATGYNEQFF
TRBV20-1	TRBJ2-3	TRBD1	few	TGCAGTGCTAGAGATGGACTTGGGGACAGAGGAAGCACAGATACGCAGTATTTT	CSARDGLGDRGSTDTQYF
TRBV20-1	TRBJ2-3	TRBD2	.	TGCAGTGCTAGGGACAGACTAGCGGAGAGCACAGATACGCAGTATTTT	CSARDRLAESTDTQYF
TRBV2	TRBJ2-2	.	.	TGTGCCAGCAGCCCCCCGACCATAGGTATCTCCGGGGAGCTGTTTTTT	CASSPPTIGISGELFF
TRBV27	TRBJ1-1	.	.	TGTGCCAGCAGTCCCCGGGGGCTCGACACTGAAGCTTTCTTT	CASSPRGLDTEAFF
TRBV20-1	TRBJ2-4	.	.	TGCAGTGCCATAGAATATCGTAACATTCAGTACTTC	CSAIEYRNIQYF
TRBV27	TRBJ1-5	.	.	TGTGCCAGCGGACCCGGGACACCGAATCAGCCCCAGCATTTT	CASGPGTPNQPQHF
TRBV12-3/TRBV12-4	TRBJ2-3	.	many	TGTGCCAGCAGACGTACAGGGGAGGGAGATACGCAGTATTTT	CASRRTGEGDTQYF
TRBV7-9	TRBJ2-2	TRBD1	.	TGTGCCAGCAGCCTAGACGGGACAGGGGGCACCGGGGAGCTGTTTTTT	CASSLDGTGGTGELFF
TRBV29-1	TRBJ2-1	TRBD2	.	TGCAGCGTGGCTTGGGAACTCGTGACTAGCGGGACCTACAATGAGCAGTTCTTC	CSVAWELVTSGTYNEQFF
TRBV12-3/TRBV12-4	TRBJ2-7	.	few	TGTGCCAGCAGTTCCCGGGCCAGTCCCTACGAGCAGTACTTC	CASSSRASPYEQYF
TRBV27	TRBJ1-1	.	.	TGTGCCAGCAGACCCCTCGGGAGTCCTGAAGCTTTCTTT	CASRPLGSPEAFF
TRBV6-2/TRBV6-3	TRBJ2-1	TRBD2	.	TGTGCCAGCAGTAAGGGTGGGGACTATCCCAATGAGCAGTTCTTC	CASSKGGDYPNEQFF
TRBV27	TRBJ2-1	.	few	TGTGCCAGCAGACGGACGGTTAGCTCCTACAATGAGCAGTTCTTC	CASRRTVSSYNEQFF
TRBV4-1	TRBJ2-1	TRBD2	.	TGCGCCAGCAGCCAGGCCGGGAGGGGCGATGAGCAGTTCTTC	CASSQAGRGDEQFF
TRBV6-2/TRBV6-3	TRBJ2-1	.	many	TGTGCCAGCAGTTATGGACCCCCAGGTCCCTACAATGAGCAGTTCTTC	CASSYGPPGPYNEQFF
TRBV20-1	TRBJ2-7	TRBD2	.	TGCAGTGCTAGAGACGGGACTAGCGGGCTCGACGAGCAGTACTTC	CSARDGTSGLDEQYF
TRBV7-3	TRBJ2-1	.	few	TGTGCCAGCCAACCTCAGGGATACAATGAGCAGTTCTTC	CASQPQGYNEQFF
TRBV6-5	TRBJ2-5	.	.	TGTGCCAGCAGTTACTCTCCGGACAGCATGTCAGAGACCCAGTACTTC	CASSYSPDSMSETQYF